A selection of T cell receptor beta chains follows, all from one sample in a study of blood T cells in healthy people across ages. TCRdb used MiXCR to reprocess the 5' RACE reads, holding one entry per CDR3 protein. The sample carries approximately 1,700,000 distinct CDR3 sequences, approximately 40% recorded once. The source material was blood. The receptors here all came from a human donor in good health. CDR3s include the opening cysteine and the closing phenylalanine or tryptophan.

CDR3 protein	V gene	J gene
CASSLRAGADTDTQYF	TRBV7-6	TRBJ2-3
CASSSGSAWYQETQYF	TRBV7-9	TRBJ2-5
CASSSSGSNSPLHF	TRBV6-2/TRBV6-3	TRBJ1-6
CSARVSGLSYGYTF	TRBV20-1	TRBJ1-2
CASSRDSNTDTQYF	TRBV7-2	TRBJ2-3
CSVVARVTEAFF	TRBV29-1	TRBJ1-1
CASSPGGAPDTQYF	TRBV9	TRBJ2-3
CASSFGSSNQPQHF	TRBV27	TRBJ1-5
CASPPLEGYTDTQYF	TRBV2	TRBJ2-3
CSVERFEQYF	TRBV29-1	TRBJ2-7
CASSTGGSGGNTIYF	TRBV6-5	TRBJ1-3
CASSATGGPHEQFF	TRBV11-3	TRBJ2-1
CASSETGRNYGYTF	TRBV25-1	TRBJ1-2
CASSELMGTAWETQYF	TRBV25-1	TRBJ2-4
CASRRITGTGGNTIYF	TRBV7-9	TRBJ1-3
CASSKRTIGNQPQHF	TRBV21-1	TRBJ1-5
CASSSTGLGDGYTF	TRBV7-6	TRBJ1-2
CANARTGGPGETQYF	TRBV10-3	TRBJ2-5
CSALRLAGVLNEQFF	TRBV20-1	TRBJ2-1
CASSPRRDGNNSPLHF	TRBV7-8	TRBJ1-6
CAISEGGGLPAETQYF	TRBV10-3	TRBJ2-5
CASSFRTITDTQYF	TRBV7-6	TRBJ2-3
CASSGTIYEQYF	TRBV10-2	TRBJ2-7
CSAISFYEQYF	TRBV20-1	TRBJ2-7
CASSYFGTSGASSYNEQFF	TRBV6-5	TRBJ2-1
CASSLDPGAGSPLHF	TRBV7-2	TRBJ1-6
CASRAGVEMNTGELFF	TRBV6-5	TRBJ2-2
CASTSTANPYGYTF	TRBV6-2/TRBV6-3	TRBJ1-2
CASSQVTGPSYEQYF	TRBV11-1	TRBJ2-7
CASSLGGLKSNEKLFF	TRBV5-1	TRBJ1-4
CASSLVRQGFNYGYTF	TRBV7-2	TRBJ1-2
CASSSGGSATNEKLFF	TRBV7-9	TRBJ1-4
CASSLDRRVQPQHF	TRBV12-3/TRBV12-4	TRBJ1-5
CASTGSWGSYNEQFF	TRBV6-2/TRBV6-3	TRBJ2-1
CASSVDYAEPHNEQFF	TRBV9	TRBJ2-1
CASSQPGDSYGYTF	TRBV3-1	TRBJ1-2
CASSPRWQETQYF	TRBV12-3/TRBV12-4	TRBJ2-5
CASSQASYEAFF	TRBV4-2	TRBJ1-1
CASSEGRVGYGYTF	TRBV28	TRBJ1-2
CASSYSIRPSYEQYF	TRBV6-5	TRBJ2-7
CASSDGTGSLLGGRNTEAFF	TRBV5-5	TRBJ1-1
CASSLESGARGQETQYF	TRBV7-2	TRBJ2-5
CASGSVHEQYF	TRBV2	.
CAWSPRDSKNIQYF	TRBV30	TRBJ2-4
CSAFRSGRDEQFF	TRBV20-1	TRBJ2-1
CASSSGVAYEQYF	TRBV6-2/TRBV6-3	.
CASSQDSSRSNYGYTF	TRBV6-6	TRBJ1-2
CASRRTGSTETQYF	TRBV6-2/TRBV6-3	TRBJ2-5
CASSLGDRDKETQYF	TRBV5-1	TRBJ2-5